This T cell receptor (beta chain) is drawn from a study of cytomegalovirus exposure and HLA in healthy donors. CDR1 SGHKS and CDR2 YYEKEE come from the germline V gene (reference sequence). CDR3 size: 14 residues. V was shortened by 3 bases and J by 2 bases, with 10 bases between the two germline ends. Healthy bone marrow donors made up the donors. Primers for the PCR totalled 60 Vbeta and 13 Jbeta. Assay used: immunoSEQ multiplex PCR; TCRdb lists only in-frame clones, some missing. The table records approximately 150,000 clones, roughly 79% of them present only once. This clone was counted once. The TCR comes from an older woman in good health and CMV-seropositive. V is TRBV5-5 and J is TRBJ2-3, with D hard to call. The sequenced sample consisted of PBMCs. This CDR3 reads CASSWALNTDTQYF. Written as DNA, the CDR3 is TGTGCCAGCAGCTGGGCCTTGAACACAGATACGCAGTATTTT.